This TCR beta chain was identified during a study of tissue T cells after allogeneic stem cell transplantation. Study-wide results and caveats: The study did not identify alloreactive or antigen-specific tissue TCRs, and some clones might be persisting host cells. Limitations included a small, clinically heterogeneous cohort and limited sampling depth. In patients and mice, blood and spleen missed much of tissue repertoire.

Germline V gene data show CDR1 as SGHKS and CDR2 as YYEKEE (reference sequence). The V gene lost 0 bases and the J gene lost 1 base, with 12 bases spanning the gap. The CDR3 is 16 residues long. Comparators without hematopoietic cell transplant had other cancers, at least five gastrointestinal samples, and no known gastrointestinal disease. The method was immunoSEQ multiplex PCR; TCRdb's version includes in-frame clones alone and lacks a portion of them. The sample carries approximately 12,000 clones, around 70% recorded once. For this clone: As yet, its antigen is unknown.

This receptor was identified in a woman aged 18-55 years with breast cancer. This specimen consisted of tissue from the right colon, obtained at autopsy. This sequence joins TRBV5-5 and TRBJ2-3; possibly TRBD2 for D (6 bases). The CDR3 coding sequence is TGTGCCAGCAGCTTGGTAGCGGAGCTGGGCACAGATACGCAGTATTTT. Its translation: CASSLVAELGTDTQYF.